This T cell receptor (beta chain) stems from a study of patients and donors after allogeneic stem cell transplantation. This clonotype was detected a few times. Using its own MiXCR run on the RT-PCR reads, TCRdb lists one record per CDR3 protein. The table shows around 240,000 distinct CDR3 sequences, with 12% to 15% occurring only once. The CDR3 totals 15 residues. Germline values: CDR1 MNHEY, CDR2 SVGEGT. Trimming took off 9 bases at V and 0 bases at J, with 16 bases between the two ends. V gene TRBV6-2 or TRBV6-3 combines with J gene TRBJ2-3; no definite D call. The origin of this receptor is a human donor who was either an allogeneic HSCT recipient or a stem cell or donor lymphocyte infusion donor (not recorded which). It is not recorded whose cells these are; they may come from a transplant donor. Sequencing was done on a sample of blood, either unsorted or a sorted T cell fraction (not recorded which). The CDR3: CASTDPAMSTDTQYF. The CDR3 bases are TGTGCCAGTACAGACCCGGCAATGAGCACAGATACGCAGTATTTT.